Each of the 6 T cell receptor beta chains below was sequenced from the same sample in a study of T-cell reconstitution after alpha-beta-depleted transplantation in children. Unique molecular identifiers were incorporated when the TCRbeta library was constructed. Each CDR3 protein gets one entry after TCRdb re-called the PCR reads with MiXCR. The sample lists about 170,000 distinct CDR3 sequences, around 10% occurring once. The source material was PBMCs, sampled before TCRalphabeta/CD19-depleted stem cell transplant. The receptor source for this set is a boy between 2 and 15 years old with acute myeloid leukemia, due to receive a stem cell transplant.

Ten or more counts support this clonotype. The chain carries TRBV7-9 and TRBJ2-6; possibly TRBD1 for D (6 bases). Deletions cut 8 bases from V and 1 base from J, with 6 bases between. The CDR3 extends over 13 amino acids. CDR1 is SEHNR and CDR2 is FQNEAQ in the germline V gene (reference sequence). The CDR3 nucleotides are TGTGCCAGCGGACAGTCTGGGGCCAACGTCCTGACTTTC. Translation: CASGQSGANVLTF.

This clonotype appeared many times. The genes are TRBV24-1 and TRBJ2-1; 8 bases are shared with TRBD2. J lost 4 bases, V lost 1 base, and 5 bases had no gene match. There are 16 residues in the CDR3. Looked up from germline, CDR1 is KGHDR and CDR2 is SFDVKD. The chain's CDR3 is CATSDLSGRSYNEQFF. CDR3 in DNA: TGTGCCACCAGTGATTTAAGCGGGAGAAGTTACAATGAGCAGTTCTTC.

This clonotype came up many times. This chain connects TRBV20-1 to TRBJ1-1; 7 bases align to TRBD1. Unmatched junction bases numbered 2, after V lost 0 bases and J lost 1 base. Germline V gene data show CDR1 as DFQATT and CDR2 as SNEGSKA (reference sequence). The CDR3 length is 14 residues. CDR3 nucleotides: TGCAGTGCTAGAGAGAGGGGGCAGAACACTGAAGCTTTCTTT. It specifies CSARERGQNTEAFF.

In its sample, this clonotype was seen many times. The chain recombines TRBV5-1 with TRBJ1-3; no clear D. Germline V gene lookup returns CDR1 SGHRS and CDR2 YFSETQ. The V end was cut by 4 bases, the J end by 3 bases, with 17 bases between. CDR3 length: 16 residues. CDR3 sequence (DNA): TGCGCCAGCAGCCGGGAAGTCACGGCCGGTGGAAACACCATATATTTT. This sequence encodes CASSREVTAGGNTIYF.

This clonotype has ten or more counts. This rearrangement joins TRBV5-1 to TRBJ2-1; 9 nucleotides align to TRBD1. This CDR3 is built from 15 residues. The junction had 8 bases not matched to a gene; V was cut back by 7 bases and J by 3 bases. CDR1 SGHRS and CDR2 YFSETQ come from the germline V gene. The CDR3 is CASGTRTGDYNEQFF. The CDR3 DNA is TGCGCCAGCGGGACGAGGACAGGGGACTACAATGAGCAGTTCTTC. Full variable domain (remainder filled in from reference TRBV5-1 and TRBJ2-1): KAGVTQTPRYLIKTRGQQVTLSCSPISGHRSVSWYQQTPGQGLQFLFEYFSETQRNKGNFPGRFSGRQFSNSRSEMNVSTLELGDSALYLCASGTRTGDYNEQFFGPGTRLTVL.

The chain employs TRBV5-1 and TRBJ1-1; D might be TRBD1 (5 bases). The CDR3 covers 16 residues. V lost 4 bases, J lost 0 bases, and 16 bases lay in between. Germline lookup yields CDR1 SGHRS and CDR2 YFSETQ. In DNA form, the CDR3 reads TGCGCCAGCAGCGCCAGCCCTCAGGGCATGAACACTGAAGCTTTCTTT. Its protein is CASSASPQGMNTEAFF.